Reported below is one T cell receptor (beta chain). How the authors handled the data: Amplifying reference gene primers gave estimates of nucleated cell counts. Sequencing used immunoSEQ multiplex PCR; TCRdb keeps in-frame clones, though not all of them. The V and J calls and clone size were taken over from that table, and D and trimming were inferred from the DNA. This table has over 70,000 clones, around 80% appearing once. This CDR3 spans 13 amino acids. Looked up from germline, CDR1 is SNHLY and CDR2 is FYNNEI. V lost 7 bases, J lost 5 bases, and 2 bases stayed unmatched. The entry originates in a study of blood T cell repertoires in COVID-19. On the study more broadly: Some COVID-19 samples were acute and others convalescent; all came from the United States, Italy and Spain. The cDNA or gDNA used as material had been derived from T cells, B-cell-depleted T cells, or PBMCs.

The source of this sequence is a man in his 70s who had recovered from COVID-19. The specimen sequenced was peripheral blood. The chain employs TRBV2 and TRBJ2-3; 11 positions agree with TRBD2. The CDR3 region is CASILAGGDTQYF. CDR3 bases: TGTGCCAGCATCCTAGCGGGAGGAGATACGCAGTATTTT.